This T cell receptor beta chain was identified during a study of human T cells and chemical hapten exposure. The sample holds a few counts of this clonotype. Antigen: not known. Original methodology: Sequenced samples showed a median of approximately 100,000 TCRs each, with counts running from approximately 21,000 to 630,000. TCRdb reanalysed the RACE reads using MiXCR and keeps one entry per CDR3 protein. V and J calls and clone size were set by TCRdb, not the authors. The sample has roughly 200,000 distinct CDR3 sequences, more than 20% seen once. Time point indicated: patch test 1, 2 weeks after DPC sensitization. The sample's treatment: therapeutic diphenylcyclopropenone sensitization with weekly scalp DPC. The total RNA was obtained from whole blood that was not fractionated. The trim removed 7 bases at V and 1 base at J, leaving 4 bases unmatched. Germline assignment: CDR1 SQVTM and CDR2 ANQGSEA. There are 13 residues in the CDR3.

Overall study findings and caveats: While controls formed fewer of them, expanded TCRs formed significantly more large CDR3 similarity clusters.

The chain is built from TRBV29-1 and TRBJ1-1; 9 nucleotides match TRBD1. This TCR was sampled from a woman aged 45-65 years with alopecia areata. Some clones in this sample may be carry-over from other donors' samples. The source was whole blood, collected in connection with sensitization to the hapten diphenylcyclopropenone (DPC). In DNA form, the CDR3 reads TGCAGCGGTGGGACAGGGTGGAACACTGAAGCTTTCTTT. Translating it yields CSGGTGWNTEAFF.